The entry below describes one T cell receptor (beta chain). Its specificity is not known. Distinct nucleotide sequences in the sample also encode this CDR3. The germline V gene encodes CDR1 SGHTA and CDR2 FQGNSA. This CDR3 region has 13 residues. V was pared by 4 bases and J by 3 bases, with 2 bases of the junction left unmatched. This sample was included in a study of beta chain features in type 1 diabetes. Study-wide background: Healthy donors, compared against patients, showed similar age, gender and cell yields. Study findings and constraints: Cells carrying high TCR expression could end up over-represented when cDNA is sequenced. Patients and controls would be equally affected if PCR favored shorter templates. VDJ junctions sequenced from type 1 diabetes patients showed fewer insertions and more deletions.

Expressed TCRB transcripts were sequenced after all isolated RNA was converted to cDNA. Clones were sequenced by immunoSEQ multiplex PCR, and TCRdb holds only the in-frame ones, with some missing. The data hold about 330,000 clones, with roughly 11% observed a single time. Sequencing was carried out using naive CD4+ T cells from blood. V and J are TRBV7-2 and TRBJ2-7; 8 bases map to TRBD2. This receptor was identified in a woman aged 25 to 39 in good health. The CDR3 sequence: CASSSSGSYEQYF. The CDR3 nucleotides read TGTGCCAGCAGCTCGAGCGGGAGCTACGAGCAGTACTTC.